The T cell receptor (beta chain) described here comes from a study of cytomegalovirus exposure and HLA in healthy donors. Study conclusions and caveats: The listing of roughly 160 TCR beta chains classed them as cytomegalovirus-associated.

TCRdb's table, derived via immunoSEQ multiplex PCR, lists solely in-frame clones and lacks some. The sample consists of about 130,000 clones, around 86% of them appearing once. Regarding this clone: Its antigen is unidentified.

Germline assignment: CDR1 MGHRA and CDR2 YSYEKL. The CDR3 has 14 amino acids. V lost 7 bases and J lost 5; bases outside the gene matches: 6. The J gene is TRBJ2-1, the V gene TRBV4-1; 9 bases line up with TRBD2. Sequencing input: PBMCs. This receptor was obtained from a woman aged 18 to 35 in good health and CMV-seronegative. CDR3 nucleotide sequence: TGCGCCAGCAAGGAGCGGGAGGCAGACAATGAGCAGTTCTTC. It encodes CASKEREADNEQFF.